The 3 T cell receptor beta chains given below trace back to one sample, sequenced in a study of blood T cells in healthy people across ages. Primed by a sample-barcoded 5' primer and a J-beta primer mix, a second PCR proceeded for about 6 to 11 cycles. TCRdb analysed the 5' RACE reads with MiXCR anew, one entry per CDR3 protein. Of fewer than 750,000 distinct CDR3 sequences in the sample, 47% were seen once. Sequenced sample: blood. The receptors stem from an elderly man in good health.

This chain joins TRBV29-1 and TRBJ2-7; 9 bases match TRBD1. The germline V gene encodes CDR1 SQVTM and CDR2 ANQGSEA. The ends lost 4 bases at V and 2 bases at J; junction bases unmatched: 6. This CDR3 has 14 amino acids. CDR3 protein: CSVATTGGAYEQYF. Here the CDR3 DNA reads TGCAGCGTTGCGACGACAGGGGGGGCCTACGAGCAGTACTTC.

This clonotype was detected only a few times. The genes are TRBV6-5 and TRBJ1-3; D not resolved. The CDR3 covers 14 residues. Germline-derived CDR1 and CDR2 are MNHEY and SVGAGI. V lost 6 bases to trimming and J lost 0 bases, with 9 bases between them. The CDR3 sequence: CASSEGNSGNTIYF. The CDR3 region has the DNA TGTGCCAGCAGCGAAGGGAACTCTGGAAACACCATATATTTT.

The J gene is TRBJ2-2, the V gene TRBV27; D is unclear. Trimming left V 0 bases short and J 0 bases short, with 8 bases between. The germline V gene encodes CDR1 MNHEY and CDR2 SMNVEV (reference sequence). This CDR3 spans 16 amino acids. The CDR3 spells CASSLSGRTNTGELFF. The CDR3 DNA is TGTGCCAGCAGTTTATCTGGCAGAACGAACACCGGGGAGCTGTTTTTT.